Sequencing of this TCR beta chain was carried out in a study of cytomegalovirus exposure and HLA in healthy donors. The study ran its PCR with 60 Vbeta and 13 Jbeta primers. Measured with immunoSEQ multiplex PCR; TCRdb has only the in-frame clones, and not every one. The table shows around 130,000 clones, with around 85% occurring only once. A note on this clone: Its antigen is currently unknown.

Whole-study findings and limits: Earlier results showed most TCR beta V segments being productive about 87% or about 30% of the time. The study carried out a later analysis of TCR beta sequences. It associated some 18,000 of them with specific HLA alleles at a false discovery rate of 0.05.

Sequencing input: PBMCs. The clonotype originates from a boy aged 5-17 years in good health and CMV-seronegative.

The chain's CDR3 is CASSLGRNRGAHEQYF. The CDR3 region has the DNA TGTGCCAGCAGCTTGGGACGTAACAGGGGAGCCCACGAGCAGTACTTC. The chain employs TRBV5-7 and TRBJ2-7; 7 bases fit TRBD1. TRBV5-7 is annotated as an ORF whose role is uncertain. The junction had 11 bases not matched to a gene; V was cut back by 0 bases and J by 5 bases. This CDR3 comprises 16 residues.